The sequence of this T cell receptor beta chain was determined in a study of T cell responses to AZD1222 COVID-19 vaccine. A note on this clone: Its antigen remains unidentified.

Method: immunoSEQ multiplex PCR; TCRdb's copy keeps in-frame clones and lacks some. In the table there are 30,000 to 35,000 clones, about 80% of which are singletons. The length of the CDR3 is 14 residues. Germline V gives CDR1 SNHLY, CDR2 FYNNEI. V dropped 7 bases and J dropped 2; count of bases not matched to a gene: 5. Study results and caveats: Females outnumbered males among donors, who were mostly white British; clonal diversity was possibly underestimated. Spike-specific TCRs gained breadth and depth after people received two AZD1222 doses. A reported finding is that nearly half of spike-specific TCRs target unmutated variant regions.

It was second doses at about 4 or about 12 weeks that were pooled. The TCR sequence derives from an adult who received the AZD1222 COVID-19 vaccine. This rearrangement joins TRBV2 to TRBJ1-3; TRBD1 aligns across 7 bases. This material consisted of peripheral blood, taken 28 days after the second AZD1222 dose. The CDR3 DNA sequence: TGTGCCAGCATGCGACAGGGTGCTGGAAACACCATATATTTT. It yields the protein CASMRQGAGNTIYF.